The 12 T cell receptor beta chains below were found in one sample sequenced in a study of blood T cells in healthy people across ages. Sample-barcoded 5' priming and a J-beta primer mix drove a second PCR of roughly 6 to 12 cycles. A single record per CDR3 protein comes from TCRdb applying MiXCR to the 5' RACE reads. This table holds about 1.5 million distinct CDR3 sequences, approximately 39% found once. The source material was blood. Receptors originate from a young woman in good health.

The rearrangement uses TRBV12-3 or TRBV12-4 and TRBJ1-1, with a tentative D call TRBD1 (6 bases). CDR3 length: 17 residues. The V and J ends lost 5 bases and 4 bases respectively, with 23 bases between them. The CDR3 DNA reads TGTGCCAGCAGTGACTACAGGGCTCTAGTTCCGACCACTGAAGCTTTCTTT. It encodes CASSDYRALVPTTEAFF.

The gene calls are TRBV20-1 and TRBJ1-1; 7 bases map to TRBD1. The CDR3 has 15 residues. The trim removed 3 bases at V and 2 bases at J, leaving 9 bases unmatched. CDR1 is DFQATT and CDR2 is SNEGSKA in the germline V gene (reference sequence). CDR3 amino acids: CSASPTRQGNTEAFF. DNA for the CDR3: TGCAGTGCTAGTCCCACCCGACAGGGAAACACTGAAGCTTTCTTT.

This clonotype has a handful of counts. This chain links TRBV6-2 or TRBV6-3 with TRBJ2-1, with 9 bases matching TRBD2. Germline loops: CDR1 MNHEY, CDR2 SVGEGT. V gave up 2 bases and J gave up 8 bases; unmatched junction bases: 4. The CDR3 spans 14 residues. CDR3 loop: CASSYVAGAYEQFF. The CDR3 DNA follows: TGTGCCAGCAGTTACGTAGCGGGAGCCTATGAGCAGTTCTTC.

The CDR3 loop is CASSFPPIMISGFDNEQFF. The CDR3 nucleotides are TGTGCCAGCAGTTTTCCTCCGATAATGATTAGCGGATTTGACAATGAGCAGTTCTTC. The chain employs TRBV28 and TRBJ2-1, with D possibly being TRBD2 (6 bases). In germline, CDR1 is MDHEN, CDR2 SYDVKM. The CDR3 extends over 19 amino acids. V gave up 3 bases and J gave up 5 bases, with 26 bases separating them.

This chain links TRBV29-1 with TRBJ2-2; D is perhaps TRBD2 (6 bases). The CDR3 consists of 15 residues. Germline CDR1 reads SQVTM; CDR2 reads ANQGSEA. Trimming shortened V by 3 bases and J by 2 bases, and 13 bases separated the two germline ends. The DNA for the CDR3 is TGCAGCGTTGAGGGTAGCGGATTTAACACCGGGGAGCTGTTTTTT. Its translation is CSVEGSGFNTGELFF.

In the case of this clonotype: Germline is not matched at one junction end, which may reflect a read error. The chain carries TRBV13 and TRBJ2-4; D not certain. The DNA end is a closer match to TRBJ2-7, so the J assignment may be wrong. The CDR3 runs to 13 residues. Germline CDR1 PRHDT, CDR2 FYEKMQ (reference sequence). The CDR3 region is CASSVGQAPEQYF. The DNA for the CDR3 is TGTGCCAGCAGCGTAGGGCAGGCTCCCGAGCAGTACTTC.

V usage is TRBV12-3 or TRBV12-4 and J usage is TRBJ2-1; D may match TRBD1 or TRBD2 (5 bases each). V lost 2 bases to trimming and J lost 4 bases, with 12 bases between them. This CDR3 comprises 15 residues. CDR3 amino acids: CASSLRVGGYNEQFF. The CDR3 DNA reads TGTGCCAGCAGTTTAAGGGTTGGGGGATACAATGAGCAGTTCTTC.

This clonotype turned up a few times. V and J are TRBV7-2 and TRBJ2-7, with 10 nucleotides matching TRBD1. The J segment lost 1 base and the V segment lost 7 bases, leaving 4 bases of the junction unmatched. This CDR3 spans 14 amino acids. In germline, CDR1 is SGHTA, CDR2 FQGNSA. In DNA form, the CDR3 reads TGTGCCAGCACCCGGGACAGGGGTTCCTACGAGCAGTACTTC. Amino acid sequence: CASTRDRGSYEQYF. The whole variable domain, filled in from reference TRBV7-2 and TRBJ2-7, reads GAGVSQSPSNKVTEKGKDVELRCDPISGHTALYWYRQSLGQGLEFLIYFQGNSAPDKSGLPSDRFSAERTGGSVSTLTIQRTQQEDSAVYLCASTRDRGSYEQYFGPGTRLTVT.

This clonotype was found a few times. The genes are TRBV12-5 and TRBJ1-1; D is unresolved. Germline V gene lookup returns CDR1 LGHNT and CDR2 FRNRAP. The V end lost 2 bases, the J end lost 2 bases, and 6 bases lay between the germline ends. This CDR3 is built from 13 residues. The CDR3 spells CASGLFVNTEAFF. The CDR3 nucleotides read TGTGCTAGTGGTTTGTTTGTTAACACTGAAGCTTTCTTT.

The chain's CDR3 is CASSRSGQDYGYTF. CDR3 nucleotide sequence: TGTGCCAGCAGCCGATCCGGACAGGACTATGGCTACACCTTC. The chain couples TRBV6-6 to TRBJ1-2; 7 positions match TRBD1. J lost 3 bases, V lost 6 bases, and 7 bases had no gene match. CDR3 length: 14 amino acids. The germline CDR1 and CDR2 sequences are MNHNY and SVGAGI (reference sequence).

A few counts support this clonotype. The rearrangement uses TRBV7-6 and TRBJ1-2, with a tentative D call TRBD1 (6 bases). This CDR3 has 16 amino acids. CDR1 and CDR2 from the germline V gene are SGHVS and FNYEAQ. Trimming left V 5 bases short and J 5 bases short, with 21 bases between. The CDR3 region has the DNA TGTGCCAGCAGCCCCGCAGGTCGGGCAGGGGAATATGGCTACACCTTC. Residues: CASSPAGRAGEYGYTF.

The rearrangement links TRBV15 to TRBJ2-5, with 10 positions matching TRBD2. From germline, CDR1 is LNHNV and CDR2 YYDKDF (reference sequence). Trimming removed 5 bases from V and 5 bases from J; junction bases left unmatched: 17. The CDR3 covers 18 residues. CDR3 coding DNA: TGTGCCACCAGCCAGAGGACCATAGCGGGAGGTGGAAGGGAGACCCAGTACTTC. Encoded protein: CATSQRTIAGGGRETQYF.